These 8 T cell receptor beta chains were all obtained from the same sample, sequenced in a study of cytomegalovirus exposure and HLA in healthy donors. The study ran its PCR with 60 Vbeta and 13 Jbeta primers. Data came from immunoSEQ multiplex PCR; TCRdb stores just in-frame clones and leaves some out. Of some 170,000 clones in the sample, 80% were seen once. The specimen sequenced was PBMCs. Source of these receptors: a man aged 30-40 years in good health and CMV-seronegative.

J is TRBJ1-2 and V is TRBV30; 9 positions agree with TRBD1. CDR3 length: 14 amino acids. Germline lookup yields CDR1 GTSNPN and CDR2 SVGIG (reference sequence). The V and J ends lost 0 bases and 7 bases, in that order; junction bases with no gene match: 6. The CDR3 DNA reads TGTGCCTGGAGTGTACAGGGGGCTGATAGTGGCTACACCTTC. It is translated as CAWSVQGADSGYTF.

The gene calls are TRBV6-1 and TRBJ1-2, with D tentatively TRBD1 (6 bases). Germline assignment: CDR1 MNHNS and CDR2 SASEGT. The V and J ends lost 0 bases and 8 bases respectively, with 13 bases between them. CDR3 length equals 14 residues. As DNA, the CDR3 is TGTGCCAGCAGTGAAGCGAGAACAGGGATAGGCTACACCTTC. Residues: CASSEARTGIGYTF.

This clone was observed at least ten times. The V call is TRBV7-9, the J call TRBJ2-6; D ambiguous. V lost 3 bases and J lost 4, with 13 bases in between. Germline CDR1 is SEHNR and CDR2 is FQNEAQ (reference sequence). This CDR3 has 16 amino acids. As DNA, the CDR3 is TGTGCCAGCAGCTTCTTGGTCGAGAGGGGGGCCAACGTCCTGACTTTC. It yields the protein CASSFLVERGANVLTF.

This clone was picked up one time. The chain uses TRBV7-8 and TRBJ1-5, with D possibly being TRBD1 (5 bases). Trimming cost V 5 bases and J 7 bases, with 15 bases left between them. This CDR3 has 14 residues. Germline V gives CDR1 SGHVS, CDR2 FQNEAQ. CDR3 DNA: TGTGCCAGCAGCCCCCTTAACGGGGGGCAGCCCCAGCATTTT. This encodes CASSPLNGGQPQHF. Full variable domain (missing parts from reference TRBV7-8 and TRBJ1-5): GAGVSQSPRYKVAKRGQDVALRCDPISGHVSLFWYQQALGQGPEFLTYFQNEAQLDKSGLPSDRFFAERPEGSVSTLKIQRTQQEDSAVYLCASSPLNGGQPQHFGDGTRLSIL.

The chain has TRBV4-3 and TRBJ2-1; D remains ambiguous. Per the germline V gene, CDR1 is LGHNA and CDR2 is YSLEER. V dropped 0 bases and J dropped 0 bases, with 6 bases sitting between them. This CDR3 region has 15 residues. The CDR3 reads CASSQERASYNEQFF. CDR3 nucleotides: TGCGCCAGCAGCCAAGAGAGAGCCTCCTACAATGAGCAGTTCTTC.

This clone was detected once. The chain recombines TRBV9 with TRBJ2-5, with 7 bases fitting TRBD2. The CDR3 has 14 residues. The V gene's germline CDR1 is SGDLS and CDR2 YYNGEE. The V segment lost 0 bases and the J segment 4 bases; nucleotides outside the gene matches: 3. The CDR3 DNA sequence: TGTGCCAGCAGCGTAGGGGGGGGGACAGAGACCCAGTACTTC. Protein: CASSVGGGTETQYF.

This clone was picked up a small number of times. This sequence joins TRBV27 and TRBJ2-5; TRBD1 agrees at 10 bases. The trim removed 4 bases at V and 6 bases at J, leaving 5 bases unmatched. The germline V gene encodes CDR1 MNHEY and CDR2 SMNVEV (reference sequence). This CDR3 is 14 amino acids long. The CDR3, as DNA: TGTGCCAGCAGTTCCGGGACAGGGGTACAGACCCAGTACTTC. Protein: CASSSGTGVQTQYF.

V is TRBV27 and J is TRBJ1-5; 10 positions agree with TRBD1. This CDR3 is built from 19 residues. J gave up 0 bases and V 4 bases, and 12 bases lay outside the gene matches. The germline V gene has CDR1 MNHEY and CDR2 SMNVEV (reference sequence). The CDR3 loop reads CASSSSIGTGDYSNQPQHF. In nucleotides, the CDR3 is TGTGCCAGCAGTTCCTCAATCGGGACAGGGGATTATAGCAATCAGCCCCAGCATTTT.